This note documents a single T cell receptor beta chain sequence. The antigen is unknown. The authors reverse transcribed all of the isolated RNA, so sequencing captured expressed TCRB transcripts. Each sample of naive, central memory or regulatory T cells had, on average, roughly 3.5 million reads. Data came from immunoSEQ multiplex PCR; TCRdb stores just in-frame clones and leaves some out. The sample contains 200,000 to 300,000 clones, roughly 20% of which appear only once. This sample stems from a study of beta chain features in type 1 diabetes. The study, taken as a whole, reports: A moderate, significant TCRB CDR3 shortening appeared in type 1 diabetes across four CD4+ subsets. PCR, the amplification step, might favor shorter templates, equally in patients and controls. It was not settled here whether HLA type affects TCRB rearrangement.

The CDR3 extends over 15 amino acids. Deletions cut 3 bases from V and 4 bases from J, with 13 bases between. Germline assignment: CDR1 MRHNA and CDR2 SNTAGT. Cell sorting via CD45RO/CCR7/CD25/CD127/CD95/CD27 was performed to obtain CD4+ naive, central memory, regulatory and stem cell-like memory cells. This receptor was taken from a woman in her forties with type 1 diabetes. Source material: naive CD4+ T cells from blood. The rearrangement joins TRBV6-4 to TRBJ1-5, with D unclear. CDR3 bases: TGTGCCAGCAGTGATTCCCACGGGGAGAATCAGCCCCAGCATTTT. Translated, it gives CASSDSHGENQPQHF.